This TCR beta chain was observed in a study of cytomegalovirus exposure and HLA in healthy donors. The study's findings and limits: In a later analysis, 15,000 to 20,000 TCR beta sequences were associated with HLA alleles at 0.05 false discovery rate. Accurate HLA-A and HLA-B prediction from TCR beta sequences was reported for most subjects.

The germline V gene encodes CDR1 SNHLY and CDR2 FYNNEI. The germline V and J ends were trimmed by 6 bases and 5 bases, with 16 bases remaining between them. The CDR3 has 14 residues. On this clone: Its antigen is unknown.

PCR used 60 Vbeta primers and 13 Jbeta primers. The assay was immunoSEQ multiplex PCR, and TCRdb's table has in-frame clones only and misses some. The sample gives about 110,000 clones, about three quarters of which show up once; approximately 8.2% is in the top ten. The chain is built from TRBV2 and TRBJ1-1; D might be TRBD1 (5 bases). The sample consisted of PBMCs. The TCR was taken from a woman aged 40 to 55 in good health and CMV-seropositive. The CDR3: CASRMTGGKTEAFF. DNA of the CDR3: TGTGCCAGCAGGATGACGGGGGGGAAGACTGAAGCTTTCTTT.